A single sample is the source of the 15 T cell receptor beta chains below, sequenced in a study of cytomegalovirus exposure and HLA in healthy donors. In the PCR, 60 Vbeta and 13 Jbeta primers were used. Assay used: immunoSEQ multiplex PCR; TCRdb lists only in-frame clones, some missing. The table includes around 150,000 clones, about 70% detected once. The sequencing sample was made of PBMCs. The source of these receptors is a male donor in good health and CMV-seronegative.

The CDR3 region is CASSLATGLPGELFF. CDR3 nucleotides: TGTGCCAGCAGCTTGGCGACAGGCCTCCCCGGGGAGCTGTTTTTT. V and J are TRBV7-2 and TRBJ2-2; TRBD1 is a possible D gene (6 bases). V lost 3 bases and J lost 6, with 14 bases in between. The CDR3 loop spans 15 amino acids. Germline lookup yields CDR1 SGHTA and CDR2 FQGNSA.

The chain combines TRBV28 with TRBJ1-2; possibly TRBD1 for D (6 bases). Trimming stripped 2 bases from V and 5 bases from J, with 12 bases between. CDR1 and CDR2 from the germline V gene are MDHEN and SYDVKM. The CDR3 length is 14 residues. This chain's CDR3 is CASSLPGAGYGYTF. The CDR3 nucleotides read TGTGCCAGCAGTTTACCAGGGGCTGGGTATGGCTACACCTTC.

The chain couples TRBV6-6 to TRBJ1-6; D remains ambiguous. Trimming cost V 4 bases and J 9 bases, with 10 bases left between them. The CDR3 extends over 13 amino acids. Germline-derived CDR1 and CDR2 are MNHNY and SVGAGI (reference sequence). CDR3 protein: CASSSTAGSPLHF. The CDR3 DNA reads TGTGCCAGCAGTTCCACTGCTGGTTCACCCCTCCACTTT.

The chain employs TRBV6-7 and TRBJ2-2; 7 bases map to TRBD2. TRBV6-7 is marked as an open reading frame, function uncertain. V shed 3 bases, J shed 6 bases, and the junction held 13 bases outside the gene matches. The CDR3 sequence is 17 residues long. In DNA form, the CDR3 reads TGTGCCAGCAGTTATAAACTGAGGCGGGAGAGGGCCGGGGAGCTGTTTTTT. It translates to CASSYKLRRERAGELFF.

V gene TRBV6-5 combines with J gene TRBJ1-6; D gene unclear. Germline V gives CDR1 MNHEY, CDR2 SVGAGI. Trimming removed 3 bases from V and 2 bases from J, with 8 bases in between. The CDR3 is made up of 15 amino acids. DNA for the CDR3: TGTGCCAGCAGTTATCGGCAGGCCTATAATTCACCCCTCCACTTT. As protein: CASSYRQAYNSPLHF.

The chain links TRBV2 to TRBJ1-1; D might be TRBD1 (6 bases). The germline V gene has CDR1 SNHLY and CDR2 FYNNEI. Trimming pared 3 bases from V and 0 bases from J, leaving 23 bases between. The CDR3 totals 19 residues. The CDR3 DNA reads as TGTGCCAGCAGTGAGAGAGGGTTTGCTGGACAGAAAATGAACACTGAAGCTTTCTTT. Translating it yields CASSERGFAGQKMNTEAFF.

The J gene is TRBJ2-2, the V gene TRBV7-9, with 11 bases lining up with TRBD2. Germline V gene sequence: CDR1 SEHNR, CDR2 FQNEAQ (reference sequence). V shed 5 bases, J shed 4 bases, and the junction held 9 bases outside the gene matches. This CDR3 contains 17 residues. The CDR3 sequence: CASSLSSGRVPTGELFF. In DNA form, the CDR3 reads TGTGCCAGCAGCCTCAGTAGCGGGAGGGTTCCCACCGGGGAGCTGTTTTTT.

This sequence joins TRBV28 and TRBJ2-7; D might be TRBD1 (7 bases). Germline V gives CDR1 MDHEN, CDR2 SYDVKM. The CDR3 consists of 14 residues. V lost 1 base and J 7 bases, leaving 14 bases between the germline ends. The DNA of the CDR3 is TGTGCCAGCAGTTTATCCAGGGGGGTTGGTGAGCAGTACTTC. Its translation is CASSLSRGVGEQYF.

The chain recombines TRBV6-4 with TRBJ1-1; tentatively, D is TRBD1 (5 bases). Per the germline V gene, CDR1 is MRHNA and CDR2 is SNTAGT. Trimming removed 6 bases from V and 0 bases from J, with 8 bases in between. The CDR3 is 13 residues long. The CDR3 nucleotides are TGTGCCAGCAGGATGGACATGAACACTGAAGCTTTCTTT. Amino acids: CASRMDMNTEAFF.

A few counts support this clone. The chain combines TRBV11-3 with TRBJ1-1; the D is unclear. This CDR3 has 12 amino acids. CDR1 SGHNT and CDR2 YENEEA come from the germline V gene. Trimming removed 5 bases at V and 1 base at J, with 5 bases between. This chain's CDR3 is CASSHGNTEAFF. The DNA of the CDR3 is TGTGCCAGCAGCCACGGGAACACTGAAGCTTTCTTT.

The V and J genes are TRBV4-2 and TRBJ2-1; the match to TRBD2 covers 11 bases. The trim removed 1 base at V and 6 bases at J, leaving 2 bases unmatched. Germline V gene sequence: CDR1 LGHNA, CDR2 YNFKEQ. The CDR3 consists of 15 residues. The chain's CDR3 is CASSQALAGVNEQFF. Written as DNA, the CDR3 is TGTGCCAGCAGCCAAGCACTAGCGGGAGTCAATGAGCAGTTCTTC.

This rearrangement joins TRBV10-3 to TRBJ2-7; TRBD2 agrees at 11 bases. CDR1 and CDR2 (germline): ENHRY, SYGVKD. This CDR3 region has 15 residues. The junction had 2 bases not matched to a gene; V was cut back by 2 bases and J by 2 bases. The CDR3 protein is CAISEGLAGTYEQYF. For the CDR3, the DNA is TGTGCCATCAGTGAGGGACTAGCGGGCACCTACGAGCAGTACTTC.

CDR3 DNA: TGCGCCAGCAGCGGAACAGCTTACGAGCAGTACTTC. It specifies CASSGTAYEQYF. V usage is TRBV5-1 and J usage is TRBJ2-7; D call uncertain. Looked up from germline, CDR1 is SGHRS and CDR2 is YFSETQ. The CDR3 contains 12 residues. V was trimmed by 4 bases and J by 4 bases, leaving 9 bases between them.

This clone was seen a handful of times. This chain's CDR3 is CASSPPQGPTREQYF. The DNA for the CDR3 is TGTGCCAGCTCACCACCGCAGGGGCCCACCCGGGAGCAGTACTTC. The V gene is TRBV18, the J gene TRBJ2-7, with D possibly TRBD1 on 6 matching bases. In germline, CDR1 is KGHSH, CDR2 LQKENI. The CDR3 is 15 residues long. V lost 0 bases and J 7 bases, leaving 16 bases between the germline ends.

The chain employs TRBV28 and TRBJ1-1, with D possibly matching TRBD1 (6 bases). CDR1 is MDHEN, CDR2 SYDVKM, per germline. V lost 6 bases to trimming and J lost 2 bases, with 16 bases between them. This CDR3 spans 15 amino acids. The CDR3 DNA reads as TGTGCCAGCAGAACCTTACAGGGAGCCAACACTGAAGCTTTCTTT. Amino acid sequence: CASRTLQGANTEAFF.